The 18 T cell receptor beta chains below come from one sample, sequenced in a study of CD8+ T cells in alopecia areata. As to treatment: oral pan-JAK inhibitor, 5-10 mg twice daily. Extracted RNA was reverse transcribed, and the resulting cDNA served as sequencing template. This table comes from immunoSEQ multiplex PCR, and its TCRdb copy is limited to in-frame clones, with some not included. This repertoire shows 170,000 or so clones, around three fifths found once; its top ten account for 10% to 15%. The specimen comprised CD8+ T cells sorted from blood, sampled at week 24, from a patient treated with tofacitinib. All receptors come from a human donor with alopecia areata.

The chain has TRBV10-3 and TRBJ2-5; D is undetermined. The CDR3 length is 14 residues. From germline, CDR1 is ENHRY and CDR2 SYGVKD. V lost 6 bases and J 1 base, leaving 12 bases between the germline ends. The DNA of the CDR3 is TGTGCCATCAGCCCGGAGATAACCCAAGAGACCCAGTACTTC. Protein sequence: CAISPEITQETQYF.

J is TRBJ2-4 and V is TRBV2; tentatively, D is TRBD1 or TRBD2 (5 bases each). Germline CDR1 reads SNHLY; CDR2 reads FYNNEI. The CDR3 runs to 14 residues. The V gene lost 3 bases and the J gene lost 8 bases, with 14 bases spanning the gap. CDR3 sequence: CASSDTVLGDIQYF. The CDR3 nucleotides are TGTGCCAGCAGTGATACGGTTTTGGGGGACATTCAGTACTTC.

V usage is TRBV11-3 and J usage is TRBJ2-1; 9 bases match TRBD2. The germline V gene encodes CDR1 SGHNT and CDR2 YENEEA. Trimming took 5 bases from V and 10 from J; bases not matched to a gene: 6. The CDR3 length is 13 residues. This CDR3 is CASSGSGGTEQFF. DNA of the CDR3: TGTGCCAGCAGCGGAAGCGGGGGGACCGAGCAGTTCTTC.

V gene TRBV10-2 combines with J gene TRBJ2-1; a possible D gene is TRBD2 (6 bases). CDR3 length equals 14 residues. Trimming stripped 2 bases from V and 7 bases from J, with 12 bases between. The germline V gene encodes CDR1 WSHSY and CDR2 SAAADI. The CDR3, as DNA: TGCGCCAGCAGTGAGACCGGCGGGGTTAATGAGCAGTTCTTC. It encodes CASSETGGVNEQFF.

V and J are TRBV29-1 and TRBJ2-1; 11 positions agree with TRBD2. The V and J ends lost 7 bases and 8 bases, in that order; junction bases with no gene match: 16. Germline assignment: CDR1 SQVTM and CDR2 ANQGSEA. This CDR3 comprises 16 residues. The CDR3 bases are TGCAGCGCGCCTGGGGTAGCGGGGGGGCGAAACGATGAGCAGTTCTTC. This encodes CSAPGVAGGRNDEQFF.

V gene TRBV29-1 combines with J gene TRBJ2-1; D not certain. This CDR3 region has 13 residues. V lost 3 bases and J 0 bases, leaving 6 bases between the germline ends. Germline V CDR1 and CDR2: SQVTM, ANQGSEA. DNA for the CDR3: TGCAGCGTTGATGCAGGCTCCTACAATGAGCAGTTCTTC. As protein: CSVDAGSYNEQFF.

CDR3 protein: CASSGGTSGGTYEQYF. CDR3 coding DNA: TGCGCCAGCAGCGGCGGGACTAGCGGGGGGACCTACGAGCAGTACTTC. The chain employs TRBV5-1 and TRBJ2-7; TRBD2 aligns across 15 bases. The CDR3 runs 16 residues. Germline V lookup: CDR1 SGHRS, CDR2 YFSETQ. V was clipped by 4 bases and J by 2 bases; unmatched bases: 4.

The chain couples TRBV30 to TRBJ2-1; D gene ambiguous. Germline assignment: CDR1 GTSNPN and CDR2 SVGIG (reference sequence). V shed 1 base and J shed 5 bases, with 9 bases lying between them. This CDR3 has 13 residues. The CDR3 spells CAWSEGYDNEQFF. As DNA, the CDR3 is TGTGCCTGGAGTGAGGGATACGACAATGAGCAGTTCTTC.

This clone was seen a handful of times. The chain uses TRBV11-2 and TRBJ2-6; no definite D call. V gave up 4 bases and J gave up 3 bases, with 7 bases separating them. Germline lookup yields CDR1 SGHAT and CDR2 FQNNGV. The CDR3 totals 14 residues. This CDR3 reads CASSYLYGANVLTF. The DNA for the CDR3 is TGTGCCAGCAGCTACCTCTATGGGGCCAACGTCCTGACTTTC.

This chain connects TRBV11-2 to TRBJ2-5; unclear D gene. This CDR3 has 16 residues. V lost 0 bases and J lost 1, with 12 bases in between. The V gene's germline CDR1 is SGHAT and CDR2 FQNNGV. This chain's CDR3 is CASSLEVAGSQETQYF. CDR3 in DNA: TGTGCCAGCAGCTTAGAGGTTGCAGGAAGCCAAGAGACCCAGTACTTC.

The rearrangement joins TRBV27 to TRBJ2-4, with D possibly being TRBD2 (5 bases). V dropped 6 bases and J dropped 9 bases, with 27 bases sitting between them. CDR1 is MNHEY and CDR2 is SMNVEV in the germline V gene (reference sequence). This CDR3 region has 17 residues. Written as DNA, the CDR3 is TGTGCCAGCAGCCCCCCTAGGGTGACTACTGGTGTTGGCATTCAGTACTTC. It codes for CASSPPRVTTGVGIQYF.

The chain joins TRBV27 to TRBJ1-4, with TRBD1 identical over 7 bases. V lost 4 bases, J lost 5 bases, and 7 bases stayed unmatched. The CDR3 has 15 residues. From germline, CDR1 is MNHEY and CDR2 SMNVEV (reference sequence). CDR3 DNA sequence: TGTGCCAGCAGTTCCTCCGGGACAGTGAATGAAAAACTGTTTTTT. Amino acids: CASSSSGTVNEKLFF.

The chain is built from TRBV29-1 and TRBJ2-7; D may be TRBD1 or TRBD2 (5 bases each). Germline V gene sequence: CDR1 SQVTM, CDR2 ANQGSEA. With 6 bases removed from V and 0 bases from J, the gap between germline ends came to 15 bases. The CDR3 runs 14 residues. The CDR3 reads CSVEEDSRSYEQYF. The CDR3 nucleotides read TGCAGCGTGGAGGAAGACAGCCGCTCCTACGAGCAGTACTTC.

The V call is TRBV5-1, the J call TRBJ2-2; 9 nucleotides match TRBD2. CDR3 size: 17 residues. V lost 4 bases, J lost 2 bases, and 9 bases stayed unmatched. CDR1 and CDR2 (germline): SGHRS, YFSETQ. In DNA form, the CDR3 reads TGCGCCAGCAGCACCATGACTAGCGGTGTCAACACCGGGGAGCTGTTTTTT. It encodes CASSTMTSGVNTGELFF.

This clone was picked up a small number of times. The chain combines TRBV29-1 with TRBJ2-3, with TRBD2 matching 9 bases. CDR1 SQVTM and CDR2 ANQGSEA come from the germline V gene. V dropped 4 bases and J dropped 6; count of bases not matched to a gene: 14. This CDR3 region has 16 residues. The CDR3 DNA sequence: TGCAGCGTTGTCCTAGCGGGGACAACTAAACGGGATACGCAGTATTTT. Its translation is CSVVLAGTTKRDTQYF.

In this sample, this clone turned up once. The V and J genes are TRBV25-1 and TRBJ2-5; weak D call: TRBD2 (5 bases). CDR3 length: 13 amino acids. V was trimmed by 10 bases and J by 5 bases, leaving 17 bases between them. Germline V gives CDR1 MGHDK, CDR2 SYGVNS. CDR3 DNA: TGTGCCACCCGGACCCTCGGGATGGAGACCCAGTACTTC. Its protein is CATRTLGMETQYF.

The chain links TRBV27 to TRBJ2-7; D gene ambiguous. The V gene lost 2 bases and the J gene lost 9 bases, with 14 bases spanning the gap. Germline CDR1 and CDR2: MNHEY and SMNVEV (reference sequence). CDR3 length: 13 residues. The CDR3 spells CASSLRPLDWQYF. The DNA of the CDR3 is TGTGCCAGCAGTTTAAGGCCCCTTGATTGGCAGTACTTC.

The chain is built from TRBV27 and TRBJ2-1; 13 bases align to TRBD2. Germline V gene lookup returns CDR1 MNHEY and CDR2 SMNVEV (reference sequence). Germline trimming cut 6 bases from V and 7 bases from J; bases unmatched to any gene: 12. This CDR3 spans 17 amino acids. In DNA form, the CDR3 reads TGTGCCAGCAGCGACCTTCCGGGACTAGCGGGGTGGAATGAGCAGTTCTTC. It specifies CASSDLPGLAGWNEQFF.